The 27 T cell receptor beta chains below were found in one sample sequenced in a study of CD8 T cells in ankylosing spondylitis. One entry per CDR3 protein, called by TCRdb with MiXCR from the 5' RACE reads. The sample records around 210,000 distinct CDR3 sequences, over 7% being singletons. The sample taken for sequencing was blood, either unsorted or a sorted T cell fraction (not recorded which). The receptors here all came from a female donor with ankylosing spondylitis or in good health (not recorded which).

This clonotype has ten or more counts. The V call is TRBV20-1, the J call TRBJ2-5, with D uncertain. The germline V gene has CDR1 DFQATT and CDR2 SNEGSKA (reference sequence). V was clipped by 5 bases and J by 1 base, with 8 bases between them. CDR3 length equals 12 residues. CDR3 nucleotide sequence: TGCAGTGCTCGGGTCCTCCAAGAGACCCAGTACTTC. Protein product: CSARVLQETQYF.

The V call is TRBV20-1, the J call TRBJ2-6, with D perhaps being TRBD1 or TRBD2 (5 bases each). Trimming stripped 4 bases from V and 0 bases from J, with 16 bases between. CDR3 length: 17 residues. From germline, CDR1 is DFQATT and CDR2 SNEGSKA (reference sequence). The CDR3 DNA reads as TGCAGTGCTACAGGGAGAGACGGTTCCTCTGGGGCCAACGTCCTGACTTTC. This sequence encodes CSATGRDGSSGANVLTF.

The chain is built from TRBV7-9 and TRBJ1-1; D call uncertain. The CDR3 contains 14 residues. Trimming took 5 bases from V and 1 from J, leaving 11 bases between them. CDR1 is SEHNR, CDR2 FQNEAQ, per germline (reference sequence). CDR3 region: CASSPVHANTEAFF. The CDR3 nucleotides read TGTGCCAGCAGCCCAGTTCACGCGAACACTGAAGCTTTCTTT.

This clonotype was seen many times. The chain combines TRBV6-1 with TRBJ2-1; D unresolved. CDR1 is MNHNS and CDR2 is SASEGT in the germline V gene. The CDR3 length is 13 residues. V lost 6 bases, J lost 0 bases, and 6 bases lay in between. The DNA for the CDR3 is TGTGCCAGCAGGACGGGCTCCTACAATGAGCAGTTCTTC. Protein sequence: CASRTGSYNEQFF.

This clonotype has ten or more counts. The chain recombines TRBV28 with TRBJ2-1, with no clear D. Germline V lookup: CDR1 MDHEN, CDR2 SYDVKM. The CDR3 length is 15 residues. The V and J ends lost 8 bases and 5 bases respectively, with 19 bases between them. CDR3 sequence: CASQPTDHFNNEQFF. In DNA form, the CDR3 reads TGTGCCAGCCAACCGACGGACCACTTTAACAATGAGCAGTTCTTC.

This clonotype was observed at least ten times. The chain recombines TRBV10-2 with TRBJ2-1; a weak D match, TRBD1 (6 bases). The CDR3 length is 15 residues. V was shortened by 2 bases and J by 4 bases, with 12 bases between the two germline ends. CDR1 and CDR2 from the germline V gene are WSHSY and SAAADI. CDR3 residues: CASSERQALYNEQFF. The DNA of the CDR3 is TGCGCCAGCAGTGAGCGACAGGCGTTATACAATGAGCAGTTCTTC.

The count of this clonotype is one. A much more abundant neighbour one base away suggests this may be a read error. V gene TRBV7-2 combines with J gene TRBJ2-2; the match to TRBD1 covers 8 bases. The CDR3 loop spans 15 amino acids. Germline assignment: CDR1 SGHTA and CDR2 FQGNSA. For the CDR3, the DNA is TGTGGCAGCAGCTATGGACAGGGCCGCACCGGGGAGCTGTTTTTT. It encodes CGSSYGQGRTGELFF.

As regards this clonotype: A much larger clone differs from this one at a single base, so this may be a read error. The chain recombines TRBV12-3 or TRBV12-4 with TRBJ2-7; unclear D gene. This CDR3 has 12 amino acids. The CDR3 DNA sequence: TGTACCAGCAGTCCGGGCTCGGGCGAGCAGTACTTC. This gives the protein CTSSPGSGEQYF.

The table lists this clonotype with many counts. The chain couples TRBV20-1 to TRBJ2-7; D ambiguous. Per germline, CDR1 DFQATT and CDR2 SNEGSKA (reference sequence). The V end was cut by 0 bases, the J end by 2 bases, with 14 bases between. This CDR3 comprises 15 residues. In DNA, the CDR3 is TGCAGTGCTAGAGATCCGGGCAGGTACGCCTACGAGCAGTACTTC. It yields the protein CSARDPGRYAYEQYF.

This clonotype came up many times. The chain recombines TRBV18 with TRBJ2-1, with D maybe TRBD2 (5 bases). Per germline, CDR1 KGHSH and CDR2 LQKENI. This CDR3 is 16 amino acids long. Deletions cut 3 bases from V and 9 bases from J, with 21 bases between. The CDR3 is CASSPGPLAASGEQFF. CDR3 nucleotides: TGTGCCAGCTCACCCGGACCGCTAGCCGCAAGCGGTGAGCAGTTCTTC.

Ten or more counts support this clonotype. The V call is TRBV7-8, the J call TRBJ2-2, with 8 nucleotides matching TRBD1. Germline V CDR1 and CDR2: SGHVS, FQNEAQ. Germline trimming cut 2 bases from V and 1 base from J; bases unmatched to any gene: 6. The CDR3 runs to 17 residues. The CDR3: CASSLFNGQGNTGELFF. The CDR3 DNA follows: TGTGCCAGCAGCTTATTCAACGGACAGGGGAACACCGGGGAGCTGTTTTTT.

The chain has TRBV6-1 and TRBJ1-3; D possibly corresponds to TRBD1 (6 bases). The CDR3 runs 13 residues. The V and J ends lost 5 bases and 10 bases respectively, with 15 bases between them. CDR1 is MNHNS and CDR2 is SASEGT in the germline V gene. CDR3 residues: CASSRDTRSTIYF. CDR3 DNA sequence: TGTGCCAGCAGTCGGGACACCCGAAGTACCATATATTTT.

The CDR3 reads CASRPSPSGANTQYF. CDR3 DNA: TGTGCCAGCAGACCCTCCCCCAGCGGGGCCAATACGCAGTATTTT. The rearrangement uses TRBV28 and TRBJ2-3, with 7 bases lining up with TRBD2. Unmatched junction bases numbered 13, after V lost 6 bases and J lost 7 bases. This CDR3 comprises 15 residues. Germline assignment: CDR1 MDHEN and CDR2 SYDVKM.

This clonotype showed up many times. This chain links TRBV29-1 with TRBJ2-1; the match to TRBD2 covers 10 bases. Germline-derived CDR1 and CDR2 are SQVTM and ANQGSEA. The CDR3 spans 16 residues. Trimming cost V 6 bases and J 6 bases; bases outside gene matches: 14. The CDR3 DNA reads TGCAGCGTCCCCCGAGGGGGTAGCGGGAGGTTCAATGAGCAGTTCTTC. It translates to CSVPRGGSGRFNEQFF.

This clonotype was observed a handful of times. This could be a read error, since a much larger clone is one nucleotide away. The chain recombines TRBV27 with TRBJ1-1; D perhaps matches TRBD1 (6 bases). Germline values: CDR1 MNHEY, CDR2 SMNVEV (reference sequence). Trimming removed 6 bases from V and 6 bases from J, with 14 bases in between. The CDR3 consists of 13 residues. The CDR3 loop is CASSNREAPEAFF. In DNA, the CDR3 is TGTGCCAGCAGCAACAGGGAAGCCCCTGAAGCTTTCTTT.

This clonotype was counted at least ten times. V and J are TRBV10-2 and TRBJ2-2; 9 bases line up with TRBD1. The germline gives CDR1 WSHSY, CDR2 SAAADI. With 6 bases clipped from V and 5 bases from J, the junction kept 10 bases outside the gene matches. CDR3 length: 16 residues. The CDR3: CASRRPGQGETGELFF. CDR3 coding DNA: TGCGCCAGCAGGAGGCCGGGACAGGGAGAGACCGGGGAGCTGTTTTTT.

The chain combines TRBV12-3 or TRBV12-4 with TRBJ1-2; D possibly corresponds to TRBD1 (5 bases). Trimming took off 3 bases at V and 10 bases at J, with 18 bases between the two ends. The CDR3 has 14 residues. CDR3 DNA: TGTGCCAGCAGTTTGTCCAGGGTCGGGGGGGACTACACCTTC. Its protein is CASSLSRVGGDYTF.

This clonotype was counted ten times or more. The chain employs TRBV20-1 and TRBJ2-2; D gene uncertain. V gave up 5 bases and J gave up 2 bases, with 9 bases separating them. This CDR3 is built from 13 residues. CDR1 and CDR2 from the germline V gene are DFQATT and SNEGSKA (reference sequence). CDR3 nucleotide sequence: TGCAGTGCTCTGGCTACAAACACCGGGGAGCTGTTTTTT. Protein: CSALATNTGELFF.

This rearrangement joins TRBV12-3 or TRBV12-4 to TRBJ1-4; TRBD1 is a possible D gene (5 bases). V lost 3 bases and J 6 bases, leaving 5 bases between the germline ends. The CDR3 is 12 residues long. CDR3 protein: CASSLGDEKLFF. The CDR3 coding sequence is TGTGCCAGCAGTTTGGGGGATGAAAAACTGTTTTTT.

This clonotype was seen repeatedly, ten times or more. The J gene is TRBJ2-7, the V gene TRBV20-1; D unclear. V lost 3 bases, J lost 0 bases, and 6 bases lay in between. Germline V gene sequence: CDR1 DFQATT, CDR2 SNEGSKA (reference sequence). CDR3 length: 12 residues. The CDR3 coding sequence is TGCAGTGCTAGCTTAGACTCCTACGAGCAGTACTTC. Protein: CSASLDSYEQYF.

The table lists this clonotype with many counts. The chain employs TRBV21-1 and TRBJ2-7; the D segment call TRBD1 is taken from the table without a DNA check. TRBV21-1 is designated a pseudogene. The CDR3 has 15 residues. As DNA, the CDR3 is TGTGCCAGCAGCAAAGGTGGGGACAGTAGCTACGAGCAGTACTTC. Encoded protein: CASSKGGDSSYEQYF.

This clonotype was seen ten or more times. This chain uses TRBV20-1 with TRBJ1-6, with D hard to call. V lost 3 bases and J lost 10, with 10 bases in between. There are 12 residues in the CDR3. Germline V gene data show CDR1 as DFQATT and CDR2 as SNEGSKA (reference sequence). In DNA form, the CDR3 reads TGCAGTGCTAGTGGCCTGGGATCACCCCTCCACTTT. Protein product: CSASGLGSPLHF.

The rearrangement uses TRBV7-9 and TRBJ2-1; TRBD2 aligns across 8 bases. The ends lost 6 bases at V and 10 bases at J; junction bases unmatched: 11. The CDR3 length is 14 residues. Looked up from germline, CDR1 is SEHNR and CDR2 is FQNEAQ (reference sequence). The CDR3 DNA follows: TGTGCCAGCAGGCGTGCCGGGAGGGCCGGGGAGCAGTTCTTC. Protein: CASRRAGRAGEQFF.

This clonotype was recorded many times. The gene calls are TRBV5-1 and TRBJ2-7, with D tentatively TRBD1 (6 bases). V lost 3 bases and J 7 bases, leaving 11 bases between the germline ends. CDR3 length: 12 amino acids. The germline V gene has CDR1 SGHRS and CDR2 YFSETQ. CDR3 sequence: CASSSTGTEQYF. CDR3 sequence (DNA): TGCGCCAGCAGCTCCACCGGGACAGAGCAGTACTTC.

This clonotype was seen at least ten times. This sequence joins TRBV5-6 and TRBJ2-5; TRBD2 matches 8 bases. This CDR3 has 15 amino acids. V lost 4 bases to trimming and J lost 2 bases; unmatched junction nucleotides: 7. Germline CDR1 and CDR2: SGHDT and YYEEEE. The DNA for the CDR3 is TGTGCCAGCAGCCCCCTAACTAGCGGACAAGAGACCCAGTACTTC. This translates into CASSPLTSGQETQYF.

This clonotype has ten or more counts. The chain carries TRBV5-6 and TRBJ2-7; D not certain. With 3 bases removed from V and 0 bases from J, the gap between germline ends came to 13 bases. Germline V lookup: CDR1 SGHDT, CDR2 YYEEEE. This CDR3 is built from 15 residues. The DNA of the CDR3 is TGTGCCAGCAGCTCCGGCCTAGGAAGCTCCTACGAGCAGTACTTC. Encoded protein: CASSSGLGSSYEQYF.

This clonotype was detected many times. The CDR3 spells CASSSGDGSYEQYF. The CDR3 bases are TGTGCCAGCAGTAGCGGGGACGGCTCCTACGAGCAGTACTTC. The chain employs TRBV6-1 and TRBJ2-7, with 7 nucleotides matching TRBD2. The CDR3 runs 14 residues. CDR1 is MNHNS and CDR2 is SASEGT in the germline V gene. Unmatched junction bases numbered 4, after V lost 5 bases and J lost 0 bases.